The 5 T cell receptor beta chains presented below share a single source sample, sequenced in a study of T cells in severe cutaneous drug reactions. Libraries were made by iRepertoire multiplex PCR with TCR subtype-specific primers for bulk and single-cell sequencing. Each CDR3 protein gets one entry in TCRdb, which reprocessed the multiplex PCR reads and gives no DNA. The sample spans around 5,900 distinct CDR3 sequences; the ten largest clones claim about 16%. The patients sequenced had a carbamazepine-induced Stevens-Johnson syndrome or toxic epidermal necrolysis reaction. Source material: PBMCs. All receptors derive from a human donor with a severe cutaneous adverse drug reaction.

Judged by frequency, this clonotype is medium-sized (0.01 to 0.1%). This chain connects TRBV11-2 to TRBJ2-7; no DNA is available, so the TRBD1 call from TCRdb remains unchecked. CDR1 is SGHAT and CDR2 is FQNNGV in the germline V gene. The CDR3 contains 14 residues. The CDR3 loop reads CASSSGQETYEQYF.

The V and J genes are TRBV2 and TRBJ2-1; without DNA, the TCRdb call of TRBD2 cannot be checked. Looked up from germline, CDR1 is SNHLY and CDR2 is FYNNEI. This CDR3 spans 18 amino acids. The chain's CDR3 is CASSDPSGRRVPYNEQFF.

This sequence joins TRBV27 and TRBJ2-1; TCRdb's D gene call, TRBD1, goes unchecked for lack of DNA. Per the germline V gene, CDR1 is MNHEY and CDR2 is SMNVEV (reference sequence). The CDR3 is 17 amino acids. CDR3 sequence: CASSFRRGGPYYNEQFF.

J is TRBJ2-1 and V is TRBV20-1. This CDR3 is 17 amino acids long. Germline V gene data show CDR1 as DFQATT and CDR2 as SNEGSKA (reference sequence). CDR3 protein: CSARDQSSGSSYNEQFF.

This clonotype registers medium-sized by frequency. CDR3 in amino acids: CASSHNYEQYF. The chain couples TRBV27 to TRBJ2-7. CDR3 length equals 11 residues. In germline, CDR1 is MNHEY, CDR2 SMNVEV (reference sequence).